One sample yielded the 4 T cell receptor beta chains listed below, sequenced in a study of blood T cell repertoires in COVID-19. Clones were read by immunoSEQ multiplex PCR, and TCRdb kept only the in-frame ones, dropping some. The sample consists of about 290,000 clones, approximately 89% of them appearing once. The sequenced sample consisted of peripheral blood. These receptor sequences come from a woman younger than 45 with COVID-19, enrolled during active disease.

The chain is built from TRBV5-1 and TRBJ1-4; 8 nucleotides line up with TRBD1. V was clipped by 4 bases and J by 2 bases; unmatched bases: 4. Germline CDR1 reads SGHRS; CDR2 reads YFSETQ. The CDR3 sequence is 15 residues long. This CDR3 reads CASSPNRGTNEKLFF. CDR3 nucleotide sequence: TGCGCCAGCAGCCCCAACAGGGGGACTAATGAAAAACTGTTTTTT.

The V gene is TRBV28, the J gene TRBJ1-1, with D possibly TRBD1 on 5 matching bases. The germline V and J ends were trimmed by 5 bases and 8 bases, with 12 bases remaining between them. Germline V gene lookup returns CDR1 MDHEN and CDR2 SYDVKM. The CDR3 sequence is 12 residues long. The chain's CDR3 is CASSRTGLEAFF. Written as DNA, the CDR3 is TGTGCCAGCAGTCGAACAGGATTAGAAGCTTTCTTT.

The V and J genes are TRBV9 and TRBJ1-1; D uncertain. V was shortened by 1 base and J by 1 base, with 8 bases between the two germline ends. Looked up from germline, CDR1 is SGDLS and CDR2 is YYNGEE. CDR3 length: 14 residues. This chain's CDR3 is CASSVITGNTEAFF. CDR3 bases: TGTGCCAGCAGCGTAATCACCGGGAACACTGAAGCTTTCTTT.

The V and J genes are TRBV19 and TRBJ1-4; D remains ambiguous. The V gene's germline CDR1 is LNHDA and CDR2 SQIVND (reference sequence). The germline V and J ends were trimmed by 4 bases and 0 bases, with 9 bases remaining between them. This CDR3 comprises 15 residues. CDR3 in amino acids: CASSKQFTTNEKLFF. The CDR3 nucleotides are TGTGCCAGTAGTAAACAGTTTACAACTAATGAAAAACTGTTTTTT.